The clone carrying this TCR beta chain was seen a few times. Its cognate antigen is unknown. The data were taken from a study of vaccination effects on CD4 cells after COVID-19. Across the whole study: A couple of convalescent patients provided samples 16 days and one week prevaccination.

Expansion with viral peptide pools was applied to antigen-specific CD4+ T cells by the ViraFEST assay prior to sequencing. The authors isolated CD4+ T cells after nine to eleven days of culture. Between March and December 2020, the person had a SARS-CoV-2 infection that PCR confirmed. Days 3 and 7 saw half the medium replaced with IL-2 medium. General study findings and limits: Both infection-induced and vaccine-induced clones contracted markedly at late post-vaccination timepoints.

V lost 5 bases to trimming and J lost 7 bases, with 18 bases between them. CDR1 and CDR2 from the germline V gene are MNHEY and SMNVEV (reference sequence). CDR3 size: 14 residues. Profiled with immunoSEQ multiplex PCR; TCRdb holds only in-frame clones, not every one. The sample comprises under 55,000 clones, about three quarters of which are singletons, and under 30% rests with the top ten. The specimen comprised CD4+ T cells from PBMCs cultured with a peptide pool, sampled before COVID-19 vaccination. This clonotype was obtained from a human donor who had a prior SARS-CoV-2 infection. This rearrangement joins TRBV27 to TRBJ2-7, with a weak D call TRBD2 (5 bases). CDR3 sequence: CASSPQRTRREQYF. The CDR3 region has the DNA TGTGCCAGCAGTCCCCAGCGGACCCGACGGGAGCAGTACTTC.